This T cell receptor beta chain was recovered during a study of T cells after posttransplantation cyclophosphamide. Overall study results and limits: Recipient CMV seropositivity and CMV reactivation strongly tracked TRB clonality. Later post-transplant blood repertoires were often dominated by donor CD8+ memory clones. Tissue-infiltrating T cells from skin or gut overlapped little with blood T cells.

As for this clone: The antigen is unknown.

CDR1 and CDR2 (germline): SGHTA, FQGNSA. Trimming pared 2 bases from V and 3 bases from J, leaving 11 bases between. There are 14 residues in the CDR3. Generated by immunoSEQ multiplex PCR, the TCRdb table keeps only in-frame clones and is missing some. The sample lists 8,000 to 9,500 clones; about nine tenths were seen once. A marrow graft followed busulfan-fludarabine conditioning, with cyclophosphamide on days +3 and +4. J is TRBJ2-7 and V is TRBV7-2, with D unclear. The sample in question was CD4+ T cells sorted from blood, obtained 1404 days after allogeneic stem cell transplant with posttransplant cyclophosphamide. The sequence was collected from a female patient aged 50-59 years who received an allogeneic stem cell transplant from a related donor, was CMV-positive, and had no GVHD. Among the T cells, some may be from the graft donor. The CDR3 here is CASSLLIRGYEQYF. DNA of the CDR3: TGTGCCAGCAGCTTACTTATAAGAGGCTACGAGCAGTACTTC.